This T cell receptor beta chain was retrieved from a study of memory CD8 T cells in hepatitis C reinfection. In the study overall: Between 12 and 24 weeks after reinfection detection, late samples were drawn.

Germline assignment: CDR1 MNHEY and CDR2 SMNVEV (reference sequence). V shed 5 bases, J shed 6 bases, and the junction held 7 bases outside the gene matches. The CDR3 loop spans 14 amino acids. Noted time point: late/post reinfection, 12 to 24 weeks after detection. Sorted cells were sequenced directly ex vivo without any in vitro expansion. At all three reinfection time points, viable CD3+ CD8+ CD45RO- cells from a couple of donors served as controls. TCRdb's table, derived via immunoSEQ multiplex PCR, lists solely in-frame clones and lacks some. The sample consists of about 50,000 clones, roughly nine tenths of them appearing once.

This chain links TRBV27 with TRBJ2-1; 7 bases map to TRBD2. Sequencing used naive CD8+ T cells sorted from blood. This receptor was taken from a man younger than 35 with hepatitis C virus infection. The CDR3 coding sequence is TGTGCCAGCAGTCTTCGACTAGCACCCAATGAGCAGTTCTTC. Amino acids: CASSLRLAPNEQFF.